Shown below are 24 T cell receptor beta chains from a single sample sequenced in a study of T cell responses to AZD1222 COVID-19 vaccine. The assay was immunoSEQ multiplex PCR, and TCRdb's table has in-frame clones only and misses some. This table holds 150,000 or so clones, about 91% found once. The material sequenced was peripheral blood, taken 28 days after the second AZD1222 dose. Source of these receptors: an adult who received the AZD1222 COVID-19 vaccine.

The chain uses TRBV4-2 and TRBJ2-5; TRBD2 might be the D (6 bases). The germline CDR1 and CDR2 sequences are LGHNA and YNFKEQ. Trimming took off 4 bases at V and 5 bases at J, with 17 bases between the two ends. This CDR3 is 15 amino acids long. CDR3 nucleotide sequence: TGTGCCAGCAGCCTTCAACGGGGGAGTAGGGAGACCCAGTACTTC. This sequence encodes CASSLQRGSRETQYF.

Remarks on this clone: Distinct nucleotide sequences in the sample also encode this CDR3. The chain combines TRBV4-1 with TRBJ1-1, with a tentative D call TRBD1 (5 bases). CDR3 length: 15 amino acids. CDR1 and CDR2 (germline): MGHRA, YSYEKL. The V and J ends lost 1 base and 0 bases respectively, with 9 bases between them. The CDR3 loop is CASSQGPGLNTEAFF. The CDR3 bases are TGCGCCAGCAGCCAAGGGCCAGGGTTGAACACTGAAGCTTTCTTT.

The chain combines TRBV4-1 with TRBJ1-2; 7 nucleotides agree with TRBD1. CDR1 MGHRA and CDR2 YSYEKL come from the germline V gene. The CDR3 runs 14 residues. The V segment lost 7 bases and the J segment 2 bases; nucleotides outside the gene matches: 7. The CDR3 protein is CASNSGQFNYGYTF. CDR3 bases: TGCGCCAGCAACTCGGGACAGTTCAACTATGGCTACACCTTC.

V and J are TRBV14 and TRBJ1-2; 7 bases map to TRBD1. The V gene's germline CDR1 is SGHDN and CDR2 FVKESK. The trim removed 2 bases at V and 4 bases at J, leaving 13 bases unmatched. CDR3 length: 17 residues. In DNA, the CDR3 is TGTGCCAGCAGCCAACCTGGAGGGGGCCCGATGGGCTATGGCTACACCTTC. Protein: CASSQPGGGPMGYGYTF.

The chain uses TRBV3-1 (or the pseudogene TRBV3-2) and TRBJ1-2; D is undetermined. The V gene's germline CDR1 is LGHDT and CDR2 YNNKEL (reference sequence). V lost 0 bases, J lost 2 bases, and 10 bases lay in between. The CDR3 totals 15 residues. CDR3 protein: CASSQDRRGNYGYTF. CDR3 bases: TGTGCCAGCAGCCAAGATCGCAGAGGGAACTATGGCTACACCTTC.

The chain couples TRBV27 to TRBJ1-2; 9 bases are shared with TRBD1. The CDR3 length is 14 residues. With 6 bases clipped from V and 2 bases from J, the junction kept 4 bases outside the gene matches. Germline V CDR1 and CDR2: MNHEY, SMNVEV (reference sequence). The CDR3 reads CASSPGQGNYGYTF. As DNA, the CDR3 is TGTGCCAGCAGCCCCGGACAGGGGAACTATGGCTACACCTTC.

The chain has TRBV5-1 and TRBJ2-7; the D gene is possibly TRBD1 (5 bases). Trimming cost V 4 bases and J 4 bases, with 12 bases left between them. Germline loops: CDR1 SGHRS, CDR2 YFSETQ. This CDR3 region has 13 residues. The CDR3 region is CASSPGQLYEQYF. The CDR3 bases are TGCGCCAGCAGCCCCGGACAATTGTACGAGCAGTACTTC.

V and J are TRBV7-9 and TRBJ1-2, with D unresolved. From germline, CDR1 is SEHNR and CDR2 FQNEAQ (reference sequence). The V gene lost 5 bases and the J gene lost 2 bases, with 15 bases spanning the gap. CDR3 length equals 15 residues. Written as DNA, the CDR3 is TGTGCCAGCAGCCAAGGGTCCTCCGGCAACTATGGCTACACCTTC. It translates to CASSQGSSGNYGYTF.

J is TRBJ1-4 and V is TRBV11-2; no definite D call. Trimming left V 2 bases short and J 8 bases short, with 12 bases between. The CDR3 consists of 14 residues. Germline V lookup: CDR1 SGHAT, CDR2 FQNNGV. Written as DNA, the CDR3 is TGTGCCAGCAGCTTACGAAGGTTTGAGGAAAAACTGTTTTTT. Protein product: CASSLRRFEEKLFF.

V is TRBV6-5 and J is TRBJ1-2; 8 bases are a match to TRBD1. The CDR3 totals 12 residues. CDR1 is MNHEY and CDR2 is SVGAGI in the germline V gene. J was trimmed by 8 bases and V by 6 bases; bases with no gene match: 5. DNA of the CDR3: TGTGCCAGCAGACTGACAGGGGCCGGCTACACCTTC. This gives the protein CASRLTGAGYTF.

The count of this clone is one. The CDR3 loop is CASSQYNEQFF. The CDR3 bases are TGTGCCAGTAGTCAATACAATGAGCAGTTCTTC. The chain recombines TRBV19 with TRBJ2-1; the D is unclear. The CDR3 spans 11 residues. V lost 5 bases, J lost 4 bases, and 3 bases lay in between. Germline CDR1 is LNHDA and CDR2 is SQIVND (reference sequence).

The genes are TRBV5-1 and TRBJ1-2; D gene uncertain. Germline-derived CDR1 and CDR2 are SGHRS and YFSETQ. CDR3 length: 16 residues. Trimming left V 0 bases short and J 3 bases short, with 15 bases between. The CDR3 DNA follows: TGCGCCAGCAGCTTGGATGCCGCGACGTCTCACTATGGCTACACCTTC. It translates to CASSLDAATSHYGYTF.

The rearrangement links TRBV6-5 to TRBJ1-6, with a tentative D call TRBD1 (6 bases). CDR3 length equals 15 residues. Germline CDR1 is MNHEY and CDR2 is SVGAGI. Trimming took 6 bases from V and 9 from J, leaving 18 bases between them. The CDR3 region has the DNA TGTGCCAGCAGCCCACCCTCAGGGGATGGTTCACCCCTCCACTTT. Amino acids: CASSPPSGDGSPLHF.

In this sample, this clone turned up once. This chain uses TRBV5-1 with TRBJ2-5, with TRBD2 matching 12 bases. The CDR3 spans 18 residues. Germline CDR1 reads SGHRS; CDR2 reads YFSETQ. V dropped 0 bases and J dropped 2; count of bases not matched to a gene: 8. CDR3 residues: CASSLAGLAGGRQETQYF. As DNA, the CDR3 is TGCGCCAGCAGCTTGGCCGGGCTAGCGGGGGGGCGGCAAGAGACCCAGTACTTC.

This clone has a single count. V is TRBV18 and J is TRBJ1-6; the match to TRBD1 covers 8 bases. Germline loops: CDR1 KGHSH, CDR2 LQKENI. The J segment lost 9 bases and the V segment lost 4 bases, leaving 8 bases of the junction unmatched. CDR3 size: 15 residues. The CDR3 nucleotides read TGTGCCAGCTCACTTGGTGACAGGGGAGGTTCACCCCTCCACTTT. This encodes CASSLGDRGGSPLHF.

The chain recombines TRBV7-2 with TRBJ1-5, with 11 nucleotides matching TRBD1. The J segment lost 2 bases and the V segment lost 1 base, leaving 1 base of the junction unmatched. In germline, CDR1 is SGHTA, CDR2 FQGNSA. This CDR3 has 16 amino acids. The chain's CDR3 is CASSLGTGGGNQPQHF. The CDR3 DNA reads TGTGCCAGCAGCTTAGGGACAGGGGGCGGCAATCAGCCCCAGCATTTT.

This CDR3 is CACDPGGRGDTEAFF. The CDR3 bases are TGTGCCTGCGATCCTGGGGGCAGGGGTGACACTGAAGCTTTCTTT. The genes are TRBV7-9 and TRBJ1-1; D may be TRBD1 (6 bases). CDR3 size: 15 residues. V lost 11 bases, J lost 3 bases, and 22 bases lay in between. Germline V gene data show CDR1 as SEHNR and CDR2 as FQNEAQ (reference sequence).

This chain's CDR3 is CASSGGQGWEAFF. CDR3 sequence (DNA): TGTGCCAGCAGTGGAGGACAGGGCTGGGAAGCTTTCTTT. This chain links TRBV2 with TRBJ1-1; the match to TRBD1 covers 8 bases. CDR1 is SNHLY and CDR2 is FYNNEI in the germline V gene. CDR3 length equals 13 residues. V lost 4 bases to trimming and J lost 8 bases; unmatched junction nucleotides: 6.

The rearrangement joins TRBV11-2 to TRBJ2-7; D may be TRBD2 (7 bases). The CDR3 has 15 residues. The ends were cut back, 1 base at V and 2 bases at J, with 12 bases in the middle. Germline V lookup: CDR1 SGHAT, CDR2 FQNNGV. Written as DNA, the CDR3 is TGTGCCAGCAGCTTAGGCGGGGGCCTTGCCTACGAGCAGTACTTC. As protein: CASSLGGGLAYEQYF.

The chain joins TRBV5-1 to TRBJ1-1; D perhaps matches TRBD1 (6 bases). V gave up 0 bases and J gave up 10 bases, with 16 bases separating them. Germline V gene lookup returns CDR1 SGHRS and CDR2 YFSETQ. This CDR3 is 14 amino acids long. CDR3 sequence: CASSLDYRVAGAFF. The DNA of the CDR3 is TGCGCCAGCAGCTTGGACTACAGGGTTGCTGGAGCTTTCTTT.

This chain links TRBV19 with TRBJ1-4, with 9 bases matching TRBD1. Germline V gene data show CDR1 as LNHDA and CDR2 as SQIVND (reference sequence). The V and J ends lost 5 bases and 7 bases, in that order; junction bases with no gene match: 5. CDR3 length equals 14 residues. CDR3 sequence (DNA): TGTGCCAGTAGTCCGGGACAGGGAATTGAAAAACTGTTTTTT. This codes for CASSPGQGIEKLFF.

The chain links TRBV2 to TRBJ2-2, with 11 bases that match TRBD2. CDR1 is SNHLY, CDR2 FYNNEI, per germline. V trimming: 3 bases; J trimming: 6 bases; junction bases outside the gene matches: 9. The CDR3 runs to 17 residues. CDR3 DNA sequence: TGTGCCAGCAGTGAGCTAAGACTAGCGGGGCATCCCGGGGAGCTGTTTTTT. Its translation: CASSELRLAGHPGELFF. Full variable domain (rest looked up from reference TRBV2 and TRBJ2-2): EPEVTQTPSHQVTQMGQEVILRCVPISNHLYFYWYRQILGQKVEFLVSFYNNEISEKSEIFDDQFSVERPDGSNFTLKIRSTKLEDSAMYFCASSELRLAGHPGELFFGEGSRLTVL.

This clone has only a few counts. V usage is TRBV2 and J usage is TRBJ1-6; D is uncertain. This CDR3 contains 13 residues. V lost 7 bases and J lost 11, with 15 bases in between. CDR1 is SNHLY, CDR2 FYNNEI, per germline. CDR3 loop: CASTDARGTPLHF. As DNA, the CDR3 is TGTGCCAGCACTGACGCCCGCGGGACACCCCTCCACTTT. Full variable domain (rest looked up from reference TRBV2 and TRBJ1-6): EPEVTQTPSHQVTQMGQEVILRCVPISNHLYFYWYRQILGQKVEFLVSFYNNEISEKSEIFDDQFSVERPDGSNFTLKIRSTKLEDSAMYFCASTDARGTPLHFGNGTRLTVT.

The genes are TRBV5-4 and TRBJ1-1; tentative D call: TRBD1 (5 bases). CDR3 length: 13 residues. V lost 3 bases to trimming and J lost 1 base, with 7 bases between them. Germline CDR1 reads SGHNT; CDR2 reads YYREEE (reference sequence). DNA for the CDR3: TGTGCCAGCAGCTGGGACGGGAACACTGAAGCTTTCTTT. This codes for CASSWDGNTEAFF.